The source of this T cell receptor (beta chain) is a study of blood T cell repertoires in COVID-19. Libraries were prepared by immunoSEQ multiplex PCR; TCRdb keeps only in-frame clonotypes and omits some of them. The sample lists more than 150,000 clones; roughly nine tenths were seen once. From germline, CDR1 is MGHRA and CDR2 YSYEKL. This CDR3 is 14 amino acids long. With 6 bases clipped from V and 8 bases from J, the junction kept 7 bases outside the gene matches. This sequence originates from a man between 70 and 80 years old with active or convalescent COVID-19. This chain joins TRBV4-1 and TRBJ1-4, with 9 bases that match TRBD1. Sequencing input: peripheral blood. The CDR3 protein is CASRYRGLNEKLFF. The DNA of the CDR3 is TGCGCCAGCAGGTACAGGGGGCTTAACGAAAAACTGTTTTTT.